Listed below are T cell receptor beta chains from one sample, sequenced in a study of spatial heterogeneity in lung cancer. MiXCR, applied by TCRdb to the 5' RACE reads, yields one record per CDR3 protein. The sample carries about 94,000 distinct CDR3 sequences, 15% to 20% recorded once. The sample in question was PBMCs, obtained at follow-up. All receptors derive from a male donor with early-stage non-small cell lung cancer. Both conserved end residues are part of each CDR3. A D gene is named only where the DNA matches it firmly. Clone size is not always given. Where it is, it says once, few, many or a class for expanded clones.

V gene: TRBV20-1; clone size: few; D gene: TRBD1; J gene: TRBJ1-2; CDR3 protein: CSASQGQGGYGYTF; CDR3 DNA: TGCAGTGCGTCACAAGGACAGGGGGGCTATGGCTACACCTTC
V gene: TRBV29-1; clone size: few; D gene: TRBD2; J gene: TRBJ2-5; CDR3 protein: CSVATTSGGPVERETQYF; CDR3 DNA: TGCAGCGTTGCTACGACTAGCGGGGGGCCGGTGGAGCGGGAGACCCAGTACTTC
V gene: TRBV20-1; clone size: .; D gene: TRBD2; J gene: TRBJ2-1; CDR3 protein: CSAGTSGRWDEQFF; CDR3 DNA: TGCAGTGCGGGGACTAGCGGGAGATGGGATGAGCAGTTCTTC
V gene: TRBV7-9; clone size: .; D gene: .; J gene: TRBJ2-5; CDR3 protein: CASSLVGIVVLQETQYF; CDR3 DNA: TGTGCCAGCAGCTTAGTTGGAATTGTGGTTCTCCAAGAGACCCAGTACTTC
V gene: TRBV11-2; clone size: .; D gene: TRBD1; J gene: TRBJ2-7; CDR3 protein: CASSQWTGVYEQYF; CDR3 DNA: TGTGCCAGCAGCCAATGGACAGGGGTGTACGAGCAGTACTTC
V gene: TRBV6-1; clone size: few; D gene: TRBD2; J gene: TRBJ2-1; CDR3 protein: CASTTSGGPNEQFF; CDR3 DNA: TGTGCCAGCACGACTAGCGGGGGACCTAATGAGCAGTTCTTC
V gene: TRBV12-3/TRBV12-4; clone size: many; D gene: .; J gene: TRBJ2-3; CDR3 protein: CASSFGQSTDTQYF; CDR3 DNA: TGTGCCAGCAGTTTTGGGCAGAGCACAGATACGCAGTATTTT
V gene: TRBV20-1; clone size: few; D gene: TRBD1; J gene: TRBJ1-2; CDR3 protein: CSARQGDYGYTF; CDR3 DNA: TGCAGTGCCCGACAGGGGGATTATGGCTACACCTTC
V gene: TRBV20-1; clone size: .; D gene: .; J gene: TRBJ2-1; CDR3 protein: CTARDQALLTFF; CDR3 DNA: TGCACTGCTAGAGATCAGGCCCTCCTTACATTCTTC
V gene: TRBV9; clone size: few; D gene: .; J gene: TRBJ2-1; CDR3 protein: CASSVEPAYMGVQFF; CDR3 DNA: TGTGCCAGCAGCGTAGAACCAGCCTATATGGGTGTGCAGTTCTTC
V gene: TRBV5-1; clone size: few; D gene: TRBD1; J gene: TRBJ1-1; CDR3 protein: CASSVGTANTEAFF; CDR3 DNA: TGCGCCAGCAGCGTCGGGACAGCGAACACTGAAGCTTTCTTT
V gene: TRBV11-2; clone size: few; D gene: TRBD1; J gene: TRBJ2-3; CDR3 protein: CASSGRTGADTQYF; CDR3 DNA: TGTGCCAGCAGCGGGCGGACAGGCGCAGATACGCAGTATTTT
V gene: TRBV20-1; clone size: .; D gene: TRBD2; J gene: TRBJ2-7; CDR3 protein: CSANLAGGPFEQYF; CDR3 DNA: TGCAGTGCGAACTTAGCGGGAGGGCCGTTCGAGCAGTACTTC
V gene: TRBV10-3; clone size: few; D gene: TRBD2; J gene: TRBJ2-3; CDR3 protein: CAISPTSGSRTDTQYF; CDR3 DNA: TGTGCCATCAGCCCGACTAGCGGGAGTAGAACAGATACGCAGTATTTT
V gene: TRBV3-1; clone size: many; D gene: .; J gene: TRBJ1-2; CDR3 protein: CASSEGFNYGYTF; CDR3 DNA: TGTGCCAGCAGCGAGGGATTTAACTATGGCTACACCTTC
V gene: TRBV7-9; clone size: many; D gene: .; J gene: TRBJ2-2; CDR3 protein: CASSLGAAIGELFF; CDR3 DNA: TGTGCCAGCAGCTTAGGGGCGGCGATCGGGGAGCTGTTTTTT
V gene: TRBV7-9; clone size: .; D gene: .; J gene: TRBJ1-4; CDR3 protein: CASSSTRNEKLFF; CDR3 DNA: TGTGCCAGCAGCTCCACAAGGAACGAAAAACTGTTTTTT
V gene: TRBV7-9; clone size: few; D gene: TRBD1; J gene: TRBJ1-2; CDR3 protein: CASSRGGQVRYGYTF; CDR3 DNA: TGTGCCAGCAGCCGGGGGGGACAGGTTCGCTATGGCTACACCTTC
V gene: TRBV4-1; clone size: .; D gene: TRBD1; J gene: TRBJ2-7; CDR3 protein: CASSQDYTDRDYEQYF; CDR3 DNA: TGCGCCAGCAGCCAAGATTATACCGACAGGGACTACGAGCAGTACTTC
V gene: TRBV11-2; clone size: .; D gene: TRBD2; J gene: TRBJ2-3; CDR3 protein: CASSPVAGGRDTQYF; CDR3 DNA: TGTGCCAGCAGCCCAGTAGCGGGGGGGAGAGATACGCAGTATTTT
V gene: TRBV19; clone size: few; D gene: TRBD1; J gene: TRBJ2-7; CDR3 protein: CASMGQGAAEQYF; CDR3 DNA: TGTGCCAGTATGGGACAGGGGGCCGCCGAGCAGTACTTC
V gene: TRBV7-9; clone size: many; D gene: .; J gene: TRBJ2-7; CDR3 protein: CASSLVDRSLGDEQYF; CDR3 DNA: TGTGCCAGCAGCCTAGTCGACAGGTCCCTTGGAGACGAGCAGTACTTC
V gene: TRBV27; clone size: .; D gene: .; J gene: TRBJ1-5; CDR3 protein: CASSLWGGGDQPQHF; CDR3 DNA: TGTGCCAGCAGTTTATGGGGTGGAGGTGATCAGCCCCAGCATTTT
V gene: TRBV7-8; clone size: medium-sized; D gene: .; J gene: TRBJ2-3; CDR3 protein: CASSFQLGAGYTDTQYF; CDR3 DNA: TGTGCCAGCAGCTTCCAGCTAGGAGCGGGTTACACAGATACGCAGTATTTT
V gene: TRBV4-1; clone size: few; D gene: .; J gene: TRBJ2-7; CDR3 protein: CASSLMEASSYEQYF; CDR3 DNA: TGCGCCAGCAGCCTTATGGAAGCTAGCAGCTACGAGCAGTACTTC
V gene: TRBV5-4; clone size: .; D gene: .; J gene: TRBJ2-3; CDR3 protein: CASSFGTRTDTQYF; CDR3 DNA: TGTGCCAGCAGCTTTGGGACTCGAACAGATACGCAGTATTTT